This T cell receptor beta chain was retrieved from a study of T cell responses to AZD1222 COVID-19 vaccine. Study-level background: Second-dose intervals of approximately 4 or approximately 12 weeks were pooled.

Study-wide points: The repertoires were collected only after the peak T cell response.

V lost 4 bases and J lost 7; bases outside the gene matches: 10. This CDR3 spans 16 amino acids. CDR1 and CDR2 (germline): SGDLS, YYNGEE. Here immunoSEQ multiplex PCR was the method, and the copy in TCRdb shows in-frame clones only, minus some. This sample has about 150,000 clones; about 90% occur once, and the top ten carry approximately 2%. About this clone itself: Its antigen is unidentified.

The receptor's source is an adult in good health. The rearrangement uses TRBV9 and TRBJ1-6, with TRBD1 identical over 8 bases. Here the sequenced sample was peripheral blood, taken on day 0 of AZD1222 vaccination. The CDR3 nucleotides are TGTGCCAGCAGCCCCCAACCGGGACAGGACAATTCACCCCTCCACTTT. Protein product: CASSPQPGQDNSPLHF.